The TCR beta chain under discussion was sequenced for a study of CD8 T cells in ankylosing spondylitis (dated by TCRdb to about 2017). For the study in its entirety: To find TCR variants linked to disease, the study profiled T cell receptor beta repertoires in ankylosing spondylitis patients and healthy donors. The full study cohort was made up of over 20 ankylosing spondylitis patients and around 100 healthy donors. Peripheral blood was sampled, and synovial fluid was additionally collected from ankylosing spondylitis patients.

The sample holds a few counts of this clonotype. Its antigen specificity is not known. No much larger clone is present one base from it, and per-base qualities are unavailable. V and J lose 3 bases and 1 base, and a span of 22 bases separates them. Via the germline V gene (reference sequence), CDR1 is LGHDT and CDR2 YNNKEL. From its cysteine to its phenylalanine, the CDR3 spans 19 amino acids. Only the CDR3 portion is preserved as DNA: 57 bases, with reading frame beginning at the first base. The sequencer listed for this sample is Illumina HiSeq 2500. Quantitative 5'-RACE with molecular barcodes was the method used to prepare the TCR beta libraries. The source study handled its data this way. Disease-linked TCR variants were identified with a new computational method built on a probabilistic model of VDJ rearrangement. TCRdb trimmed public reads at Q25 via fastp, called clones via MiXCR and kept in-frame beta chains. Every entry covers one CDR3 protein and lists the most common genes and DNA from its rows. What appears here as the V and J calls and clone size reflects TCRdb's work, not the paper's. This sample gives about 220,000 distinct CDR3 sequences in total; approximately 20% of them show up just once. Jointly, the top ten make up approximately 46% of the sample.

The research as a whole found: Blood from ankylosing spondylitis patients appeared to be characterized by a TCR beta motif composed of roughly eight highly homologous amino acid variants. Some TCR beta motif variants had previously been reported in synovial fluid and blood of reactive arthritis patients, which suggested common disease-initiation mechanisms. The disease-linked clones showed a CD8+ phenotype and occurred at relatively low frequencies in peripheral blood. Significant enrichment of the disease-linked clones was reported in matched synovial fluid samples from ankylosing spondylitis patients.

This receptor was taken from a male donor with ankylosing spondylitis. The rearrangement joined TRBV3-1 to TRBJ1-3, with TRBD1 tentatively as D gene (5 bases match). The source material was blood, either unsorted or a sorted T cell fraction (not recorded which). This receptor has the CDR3 CASSHHSTSPGTSGNTIYF. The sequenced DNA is TGTGCCAGCAGCCACCATTCGACCTCGCCCGGGACTTCTGGAAACACCATATATTTT. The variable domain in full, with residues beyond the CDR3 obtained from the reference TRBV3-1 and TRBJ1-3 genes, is DTAVSQTPKYLVTQMGNDKSIKCEQNLGHDTMYWYKQDSKKFLKIMFSYNNKELIINETVPNRFSPKSPDKAHLNLHINSLELGDSAVYFCASSHHSTSPGTSGNTIYFGEGSWLTVV.